This is a list of T cell receptor beta chains from one sample in a study of T cells in Graves' hyperthyroidism and ophthalmopathy. TCRdb recomputed calls from the multiplex PCR reads with MiXCR, one row per CDR3 protein. Seen here are around 600,000 distinct CDR3 sequences, 13% to 15% observed once, and the top ten hold roughly 6.9%. Sample: blood. The receptors originated from a woman between 18 and 30 years old with Graves' ophthalmopathy. CDR3s include the opening cysteine and the closing phenylalanine or tryptophan. Fields, in order: clone size, V gene, D gene, J gene, CDR3 DNA, CDR3 protein. A D gene is named only where the DNA matches it firmly. Clone size, where shown, is once, few, many, or a class for clones that have expanded.

>many|TRBV11-2|TRBD2|TRBJ2-1
TGTGCCAGCAGCTTGAACTACGGGAGGGCCGGTTACAATGAGCAGTTCTTC
CASSLNYGRAGYNEQFF
>many|TRBV11-2|TRBD2|TRBJ2-1
TGTGCCAGCAGGAGACTAGCGGGGGACAATGAGCAGTTCTTC
CASRRLAGDNEQFF
>NA|TRBV6-5|TRBD1|TRBJ1-5
TGTGCCAGCAGTTACCAGGACAGGGATCAGCCCCAGCATTTT
CASSYQDRDQPQHF
>many|TRBV29-1|NA|TRBJ2-1
TGCAGCGTTCGAAAGGACGGCCGCGAGCAGTTCTTC
CSVRKDGREQFF
>NA|TRBV12-3/TRBV12-4|TRBD2|TRBJ2-1
TGTGCCAGCAGGGGAGGACTAGCGGATTCCCGCCCCCTGCTTCCTTCCTACAATGAGCAGTTCTTC
CASRGGLADSRPLLPSYNEQFF
>many|TRBV10-3|TRBD2|TRBJ2-5
TGTGCCATCAGTGTATCTAGCGGGAGTCGAGAGACCCAGTACTTC
CAISVSSGSRETQYF
>many|TRBV20-1|NA|TRBJ1-2
TGCAGTGCTAGAGATGCGGGGGGCTCGGACTATGGCTACACCTTC
CSARDAGGSDYGYTF
>few|TRBV20-1|TRBD2|TRBJ2-7
TGCAGTGCTAGTATCTCCGGGAGGGCCTACGAGCAGTACTTC
CSASISGRAYEQYF
>NA|TRBV4-3|TRBD1|TRBJ2-4
TGCGCCAGCAGCCAACTCACAGGGGGCCGGGACATTCAGTACTTC
CASSQLTGGRDIQYF
>NA|TRBV7-9|NA|TRBJ1-3
TGTGCCAGCAGCTTAGACACTGGAAACACCATATATTTT
CASSLDTGNTIYF
>few|TRBV11-3|NA|TRBJ1-3
TGTGCCAGCAGCTTGGAACAGGGATTTCGGAACACCATATATTTT
CASSLEQGFRNTIYF
>many|TRBV12-5|NA|TRBJ1-1
TGTGCTAGTGGTTTTGACCTTTACAGGAGCCGAATGAACACTGAAGCTTTCTTT
CASGFDLYRSRMNTEAFF
>few|TRBV14|NA|TRBJ2-3
TGTGCCAGCAGCCAAGATAGGTGGGAAGCAGATACGCAGTATTTT
CASSQDRWEADTQYF
>many|TRBV12-3/TRBV12-4|TRBD1|TRBJ1-5
TGTGCCAGCAGTGAATATGGGACAGGTAATAGCAATCAGCCCCAGCATTTT
CASSEYGTGNSNQPQHF
>few|TRBV12-3/TRBV12-4|NA|TRBJ1-5
TGTGCCAGCAGTTTTGAAGGGGTCGGCAATCAGCCCCAGCATTTT
CASSFEGVGNQPQHF
>many|TRBV7-3|TRBD2|TRBJ2-1
TGTGCCAGCTCTAGCGGGAGGGGGCCGTACAATGAGCAGTTCTTC
CASSSGRGPYNEQFF
>NA|TRBV4-1|NA|TRBJ2-1
TGCGCCAGCAGCGGTTCCCCAGGCAGGAACGAGCAGTTCTTC
CASSGSPGRNEQFF
>many|TRBV5-1|NA|TRBJ1-1
TGCGCCAGCAGCTTGTCTCGCGGCGGGTACACTGAAGCTTTCTTT
CASSLSRGGYTEAFF
>few|TRBV15|NA|TRBJ2-5
TGTGCCACCAGCAGAGTTGCCAGGACCAACCAAGAGACCCAGTACTTC
CATSRVARTNQETQYF
>many|TRBV12-3/TRBV12-4|NA|TRBJ2-1
TGTGCCAGCAGTGGACCGGGACGACATTACAATGAGCAGTTCTTC
CASSGPGRHYNEQFF
>NA|TRBV2|TRBD1|TRBJ2-1
TGTGCCATCAGTGAGTCGTTGGGGTCAGGGGGCGCCCCTAATGAGCAGTTCTTC
CAISESLGSGGAPNEQFF
>NA|TRBV4-1|TRBD2|TRBJ2-7
TGCGCCAGCAGCCCGCGGGTGGCGGGAGGGCCTGACGAGCAGTACTTC
CASSPRVAGGPDEQYF
>few|TRBV9|TRBD2|TRBJ2-2
TGTGCCAGCAGCGACCGATCCGGGACTAGCGGGAATGTCGGGGAGCTGTTTTTT
CASSDRSGTSGNVGELFF
>many|TRBV7-2|NA|TRBJ2-1
TGTGCCAGCAGCCCCGAATACAATGAGCAGTTCTTC
CASSPEYNEQFF
>few|TRBV29-1|TRBD1|TRBJ1-2
TGCAGCGTTGAAGTTGACAGGGACGGCTATATTAACTCGGTGCAGCAGTATCATGGCTACACCTTC
CSVEVDRDGYINSVQQYHGYTF
>many|TRBV12-3/TRBV12-4|TRBD1|TRBJ1-1
TGTGCCAGCAGCCGCCTTTACGAGACAGGGAGTCGGGCTGAAGCTTTCTTT
CASSRLYETGSRAEAFF
>many|TRBV14|NA|TRBJ2-7
TGTGCCAGCAGCCAAGGACAGTTAAATCCCTACGAGCAGTACTTC
CASSQGQLNPYEQYF
>many|TRBV12-3/TRBV12-4|TRBD2|TRBJ2-2
TGTGCCAGCAGTTTCGGGACTAGGAACACCGGGGAGCTGTTTTTT
CASSFGTRNTGELFF
>few|TRBV27|NA|TRBJ1-6
TGTGCCAGCAGTTTGCACGCCCCTAATTCACCCCTCCACTTT
CASSLHAPNSPLHF
>NA|TRBV11-2|NA|TRBJ2-7
TGTGCCAGCAGCTTAGTAACGGGACCGCCCTCCTACGAGCAGTACTTC
CASSLVTGPPSYEQYF
>many|TRBV2|NA|TRBJ1-3
TGTGCCAGCTCGTACGGGGGGCTGGCTGGAAACACCATATATTTT
CASSYGGLAGNTIYF
>NA|TRBV5-8|NA|TRBJ2-7
TGTGCCAGCAGCGGAGGAACTCTCTCCTACGAGCAGTACTTC
CASSGGTLSYEQYF
>many|TRBV6-1|NA|TRBJ1-5
TGTGCCAGCAGTGAAGGGTTAAATAGCAATCAGCCCCAGCATTTT
CASSEGLNSNQPQHF
>few|TRBV19|TRBD2|TRBJ2-3
TGTGCCAGTAGTATGGGAGGGCCCCCGCTGGATACGCAGTATTTT
CASSMGGPPLDTQYF
>many|TRBV7-9|TRBD2|TRBJ2-7
TGTGCCAGCAGCTGGCTAGCGGACTCCTACGAGCAGTACTTC
CASSWLADSYEQYF
>few|TRBV20-1|NA|TRBJ1-5
TGCAGTGCTAGAGGCCGACAGGACAATCAGCCCCAGCATTTT
CSARGRQDNQPQHF
>NA|TRBV27|NA|TRBJ1-2
TGTGCCAGCAGTCCTAACACCTATGGCTACACCTTC
CASSPNTYGYTF
>NA|TRBV7-6|NA|TRBJ2-5
TGTGCCAGCAGCCTCAGGGCGGGCAGAGACCAAGAGACCCAGTACTTC
CASSLRAGRDQETQYF
>NA|TRBV10-3|NA|TRBJ2-7
TGTGCCATCAGTGAGTCGCTTCGGATGGGTTCTGCGCAGTACTTC
CAISESLRMGSAQYF
>many|TRBV10-3|TRBD1|TRBJ1-5
TGTGCCATCAGCGACAGGGACAGGCGGGAGTGGCCCCAGCATTTT
CAISDRDRREWPQHF
>many|TRBV11-1|NA|TRBJ2-5
TGTGCCAGCAGCTTTGTCACCACACAAGAGACCCAGTACTTC
CASSFVTTQETQYF
>many|TRBV7-2|TRBD1|TRBJ2-2
TGTGCCAGCAGCCCCGGGACAGGCGCCACCGGGGAGCTGTTTTTT
CASSPGTGATGELFF
>NA|TRBV4-1|NA|TRBJ1-2
TGCGCCAGCAGCCATCCCCTGACAGGAGACTATGGCTACACCTTC
CASSHPLTGDYGYTF
>NA|TRBV9|TRBD2|TRBJ2-3
TGTGCCAGCAGCCCAGGGACTAGCCCCCCCCTCACAGATACGCAGTATTTT
CASSPGTSPPLTDTQYF
>NA|TRBV9|TRBD2|TRBJ2-7
TGTGCCAGCAGCCAAGGGGGACTCGGACTAGCCGCGAGCTCCTACGAGCAGTACTTC
CASSQGGLGLAASSYEQYF
>many|TRBV11-3|NA|TRBJ2-3
TGTGCCAGCAGCCTTCCAGGGTTCGGCGATACGCAGTATTTT
CASSLPGFGDTQYF
>NA|TRBV20-1|NA|TRBJ2-1
TGCAGTGCTAGAGATGGGGTGCGGTTCTCCTACAATGAGCAGTTCTTC
CSARDGVRFSYNEQFF
>NA|TRBV20-1|TRBD1|TRBJ2-3
TGCAGTGCCCCGAGACAGGGGAGCTTCACAGATACGCAGTATTTT
CSAPRQGSFTDTQYF
>many|TRBV7-3|NA|TRBJ2-1
TGTGCCAGCAGCTTAGCACACCATGGGAGTAATGAGCAGTTCTTC
CASSLAHHGSNEQFF
>many|TRBV6-2/TRBV6-3|TRBD1|TRBJ1-1
TGTGCCAGCAGTCAATACAGGGGGAACACTGAAGCTTTCTTT
CASSQYRGNTEAFF
>once|TRBV6-2/TRBV6-3|NA|TRBJ1-1
TGTGCCAGCAGCGCCTTTTTTGAAGCTTTCTTT
CASSAFFEAFF
>many|TRBV18|NA|TRBJ1-1
TGTGCCAGCTCACCACAAGAAGACACTGAAGCTTTCTTT
CASSPQEDTEAFF
>many|TRBV27|TRBD1|TRBJ2-7
TGTGCCAGCAGCCTCAGACAGGGGGGCTCCTACGAGCAGTACTTC
CASSLRQGGSYEQYF
>many|TRBV6-2/TRBV6-3|TRBD1|TRBJ1-5
TGTGCCAGCAGAACCGAGACAGGGCTTTATCAGCCCCAGCATTTT
CASRTETGLYQPQHF
>many|TRBV2|NA|TRBJ1-5
TGTGCCAGCAAAGTGGGCGCGGCTCAGCCCCAGCATTTT
CASKVGAAQPQHF
>few|TRBV9|TRBD2|TRBJ2-1
TGTGCCAGCAGCCCCCCCACTAGCGGGAGTTCAAATGAGCAGTTCTTC
CASSPPTSGSSNEQFF